The 14 T cell receptor beta chains reported below all come from one sample, sequenced in a study of blood T cell repertoires in COVID-19. Sequenced by immunoSEQ multiplex PCR; TCRdb stores in-frame clones only, minus some. Found here are roughly 360,000 clones, 85% to 90% of them singletons; the top ten hold approximately 1%. Material for sequencing was PBMCs or T cells enriched from blood (not recorded which). Receptors originate from a woman in her twenties or thirties with acute COVID-19.

This rearrangement joins TRBV24-1 to TRBJ2-2; TRBD1 is a possible D gene (5 bases). The V end lost 3 bases, the J end lost 0 bases, and 10 bases lay between the germline ends. CDR3 length equals 16 residues. CDR1 is KGHDR, CDR2 SFDVKD, per germline. CDR3 region: CATSDPGSPNTGELFF. Here the CDR3 DNA reads TGTGCCACCAGTGATCCAGGGTCCCCGAACACCGGGGAGCTGTTTTTT.

A word on this clone: The sample contains more than one DNA sequence encoding this CDR3. The V and J genes are TRBV5-1 and TRBJ1-4; 7 positions match TRBD1. The trim removed 0 bases at V and 5 bases at J, leaving 1 base unmatched. The CDR3 covers 14 residues. CDR1 is SGHRS, CDR2 YFSETQ, per germline. The CDR3 is CASSLGQGNEKLFF. CDR3 DNA: TGCGCCAGCAGCTTGGGACAGGGCAATGAAAAACTGTTTTTT.

This chain uses TRBV7-3 with TRBJ2-1; D remains ambiguous. Germline-derived CDR1 and CDR2 are SGHTA and FQGTGA. Trimming pared 5 bases from V and 6 bases from J, leaving 5 bases between. CDR3 length: 11 amino acids. The CDR3 is CASSPGNEQFF. CDR3 in DNA: TGTGCCAGCAGCCCGGGCAATGAGCAGTTCTTC. The full variable domain, rest sourced from reference TRBV7-3 and TRBJ2-1, is GAGVSQTPSNKVTEKGKYVELRCDPISGHTALYWYRQSLGQGPEFLIYFQGTGAADDSGLPNDRFFAVRPEGSVSTLKIQRTERGDSAVYLCASSPGNEQFFGPGTRLTVL.

The CDR3 bases are TGTGCCAGCAGTTTTGACTGGACAGGGGGAAATTCACCCCTCCACTTT. Translation: CASSFDWTGGNSPLHF. The V gene is TRBV21-1, the J gene TRBJ1-6; the D call in the table, TRBD1, was not verified against the DNA. TRBV21-1 is a listed pseudogene. This CDR3 has 16 amino acids.

The V call is TRBV3-1 (or the pseudogene TRBV3-2), the J call TRBJ2-7; D gene uncertain. From germline, CDR1 is LGHDT and CDR2 YNNKEL (reference sequence). Trimming shortened V by 1 base and J by 2 bases, and 9 bases separated the two germline ends. The CDR3 has 14 residues. The CDR3 sequence is CASSQAPETYEQYF. CDR3 sequence (DNA): TGTGCCAGCAGCCAAGCTCCTGAGACCTACGAGCAGTACTTC.

This chain connects TRBV24-1 to TRBJ2-1, with 8 bases aligning to TRBD1. The CDR3 is made up of 16 amino acids. After removal of 4 bases from V and 8 bases from J, the junction contained 12 bases not matched to a gene. CDR1 and CDR2 from the germline V gene are KGHDR and SFDVKD. CDR3 nucleotides: TGTGCCACCAGTGACCCCACTTGGACAGGGCGGGATGAGCAGTTCTTC. This gives the protein CATSDPTWTGRDEQFF.

The rearrangement uses TRBV6-5 and TRBJ2-1; D perhaps matches TRBD2 (7 bases). This CDR3 is built from 16 residues. V was clipped by 0 bases and J by 6 bases, with 15 bases between them. The germline CDR1 and CDR2 sequences are MNHEY and SVGAGI. The CDR3 loop is CASSYSWVGGVNEQFF. As DNA, the CDR3 is TGTGCCAGCAGTTACTCGTGGGTAGGGGGGGTCAATGAGCAGTTCTTC.

The chain employs TRBV24-1 and TRBJ2-7; D perhaps matches TRBD2 (6 bases). Germline V CDR1 and CDR2: KGHDR, SFDVKD. Between the trimmed V and J ends, which lost 2 bases and 0 bases, there was a span of 7 bases. The CDR3 loop spans 14 amino acids. The CDR3, as DNA: TGTGCCACCAGTGATTCCGGGAGCTCCTACGAGCAGTACTTC. It encodes CATSDSGSSYEQYF.

The J gene is TRBJ2-3, the V gene TRBV7-9; 8 bases map to TRBD2. Per germline, CDR1 SEHNR and CDR2 FQNEAQ (reference sequence). V shed 1 base and J 5 bases; nucleotides not matched to a gene: 5. The CDR3 sequence is 15 residues long. CDR3 region: CASSLVASGGDTQYF. In nucleotides, the CDR3 is TGTGCCAGCAGCTTAGTGGCGAGCGGGGGAGATACGCAGTATTTT.

This chain joins TRBV9 and TRBJ1-5, with D maybe TRBD1 (5 bases). V lost 0 bases and J lost 3, with 10 bases in between. This CDR3 is built from 15 residues. CDR1 is SGDLS, CDR2 YYNGEE, per germline. The DNA of the CDR3 is TGTGCCAGCAGCGTAGGCCAGGGCGCCAATCAGCCCCAGCATTTT. Translating it yields CASSVGQGANQPQHF.

The chain joins TRBV9 to TRBJ2-1, with 7 bases matching TRBD2. Germline assignment: CDR1 SGDLS and CDR2 YYNGEE. With V trimmed by 0 bases and J by 8 bases, 8 bases remained unmatched. CDR3 length: 15 amino acids. The DNA of the CDR3 is TGTGCCAGCAGCGTAGGGACTAGAGCTTTCCATGAGCAGTTCTTC. Protein: CASSVGTRAFHEQFF.

The rearrangement uses TRBV9 and TRBJ2-1, with D uncertain. CDR1 and CDR2 (germline): SGDLS, YYNGEE. V was shortened by 6 bases and J by 4 bases, with 17 bases between the two germline ends. CDR3 size: 15 residues. For the CDR3, the DNA is TGTGCCAGCACCCCCTGGCCAGCGCAATACAATGAGCAGTTCTTC. This gives the protein CASTPWPAQYNEQFF.

V is TRBV6-4 and J is TRBJ1-5; 7 bases are shared with TRBD1. This CDR3 has 13 amino acids. V dropped 5 bases and J dropped 5; count of bases not matched to a gene: 3. Germline CDR1 MRHNA, CDR2 SNTAGT. The CDR3 loop is CASSRTGDQPQHF. As DNA, the CDR3 is TGTGCCAGCAGTCGCACAGGGGATCAGCCCCAGCATTTT.

V is TRBV24-1 and J is TRBJ2-2, with D tentatively TRBD2 (5 bases). Germline values: CDR1 KGHDR, CDR2 SFDVKD. V dropped 5 bases and J dropped 0 bases, with 9 bases sitting between them. The CDR3 is made up of 15 amino acids. This chain's CDR3 is CATSVRGSNTGELFF. The CDR3 DNA sequence: TGTGCCACCAGTGTCCGGGGATCGAACACCGGGGAGCTGTTTTTT.